The TCR beta chain under discussion was sequenced for a study of T cells in Graves' hyperthyroidism and ophthalmopathy (dated by TCRdb to the late 2010s). In terms of the full investigation: Peripheral blood was collected at initial diagnosis, before any treatment. To identify distinguishing TCR V-J signatures, a discovery cohort of 100 patients was used, comprising 43 with Graves' ophthalmopathy and some 60 with stable Graves' hyperthyroidism. Prospective prediction of ophthalmopathy was tested in an independent validation cohort of fewer than 20 hyperthyroidism patients and 17 patients who later progressed to ophthalmopathy. For training and testing, the 100 or so patients in the discovery cohort were randomly divided in a 7:3 ratio. In addition, the study compared T-cell repertoires in thyroid tissue and in blood from 6 or 7 Graves' hyperthyroidism patients. After sampling, hyperthyroidism patients received methimazole starting at 30 mg daily, and ophthalmopathy patients received high-dose intravenous methylprednisolone. The paper reports TCR Vbeta CDR3 sequencing of some 140 peripheral blood samples: under 45 ophthalmopathy, under 85 hyperthyroidism and roughly 17 progressor patients.

Overall study outcomes, separate from this receptor: Sample size was not statistically predetermined, and investigators were not blinded to group allocation. Ophthalmopathy was separated from stable hyperthyroidism by a 13 V-J signature model, with over 85% sensitivity and about 81% specificity obtained in cross-validation and 80%/75% obtained in testing. In validation, the model predicted progression to ophthalmopathy with 55% to 71% sensitivity and approximately 72% specificity, a median of around 6.6 months before onset. Most expanded thyroid clonotypes (frequency above 0.001) were also detected in blood, suggesting blood repertoires may reflect thyroid immune responses.

Stable Graves' hyperthyroidism was defined as the absence of progression to ophthalmopathy over 18 months of follow-up. The hyperthyroidism patients were between 18 and 65 years old and newly diagnosed, with a disease duration of less than 2 months. Patients with uncontrolled infections, other autoimmune diseases, pregnancy or lactation were excluded. Diagnoses were based on clinical symptoms, serum thyroxine and TRAb, thyroid ultrasound and orbital computed tomography. PBMCs were isolated from about 9.1 ml of fresh peripheral blood by Ficoll-Paque density gradient centrifugation. Total RNA was extracted using Trizol reagent, and RNA quality was assessed on an Agilent 2100 Bioanalyzer. The TCR beta CDR3 regions were amplified from the RNA transcripts. A first-round RT-PCR of the TCR CDR3 used the HTBI primer set with the Qiagen OneStep RT-PCR kit. Libraries were constructed in a second round of multiplex PCR, after which size selection and purification were performed. Paired-end sequencing of the libraries was performed with 100 bp reads on an Illumina HiSeq2000. The published analysis was carried out like this. SOAPnuke was used to process the raw data, with reads discarded if the reads contained adapters or uncalled bases, had a mean Phred below 15, or lacked an exact constant-primer or identifier match. COPE v1.2.5 was used to merge the high-quality paired reads, and each unique nucleotide sequence was defined as a clonotype. MiTCR v1.1 was used to align clonotypes to the IMGT TRBV, TRBD and TRBJ reference segments. The analysis included only V-J combinations with a frequency above 0.0001, which together covered about 99% of the repertoires. The TCS score was defined as F50 (clonal expansion) divided by E x V (chaos), with BLOSUM62-based TCRdist calculated between CDR3 peptides within each V-J. Welch's t-statistics and random forest reduced several hundred V-J features to 10 to 15, which were used in a naive Bayes classifier (R e1071). TCRdb took the public reads, trimmed them with fastp at Q25, ran MiXCR for clone calling and kept in-frame beta chains. Each entry is one CDR3 protein sequence, shown with its most common DNA and genes. These V and J calls rely on TCRdb rather than the paper's analysis. For this sample there are 700,000 or so distinct CDR3 sequences; about a sixth appear just once. About 8.4% of the sample lies in the top ten.

The germline V gene sets CDR1 to MNHEY and CDR2 to SVGEGT. The CDR3 spans 14 residues, from the cysteine through the phenylalanine. Only the CDR3 DNA stays, 42 bases, in frame from base 1. Trimming removed 2 bases from V and 6 bases from J, leaving 11 bases between the germline ends. This clonotype has ten or more counts. It has no known antigen specificity. Within one base of it there is no much larger clone, and no base qualities were kept. The chain is assembled from TRBV6-2 or TRBV6-3 and TRBJ2-1, with an unclear D gene assignment. This clonotype was obtained from a man aged 18 to 30 with Graves' hyperthyroidism. Sequenced sample: blood. The CDR3 protein: CASSYTPTRNEQFF. The nucleotide sequence is given as TGTGCCAGCAGTTACACCCCCACCCGCAATGAGCAGTTCTTC.